The T cell receptor (beta chain) under discussion was sequenced for a study of blood T cell repertoires in COVID-19. In the study overall: The United States, Italy and Spain provided the acute and convalescent COVID-19 samples. PBMCs, B-cell-depleted T cells, or T cells provided the cDNA or gDNA that made up the material.

Per the study methods: It was from reference gene primer amplification that nucleated cell counts were estimated. TCRdb keeps only in-frame clones here, not all; method: immunoSEQ multiplex PCR. V and J calls and clone size follow that table, whereas D and trimming were derived from the DNA. The table records around 170,000 clones, approximately 81% of them present only once. Germline V gene lookup returns CDR1 SGHTS and CDR2 YDEGEE. This CDR3 region has 15 residues. Between the trimmed V and J ends, which lost 0 bases and 5 bases, there was a span of 14 bases. This clone has at least ten counts. The TCR sequence derives from a man younger than 30 with active or convalescent COVID-19. What was sequenced was peripheral blood. This chain links TRBV5-8 with TRBJ1-1; D ambiguous. In DNA, the CDR3 is TGTGCCAGCAGCTTGGCCCCAGGAGGACGGACTGAAGCTTTCTTT. It translates to CASSLAPGGRTEAFF. The variable domain in full, with the rest retrieved from reference TRBV5-8 and TRBJ1-1, is EAGVTQSPTHLIKTRGQQATLRCSPISGHTSVYWYQQALGLGLQFLLWYDEGEERNRGNFPPRFSGRQFPNYSSELNVNALELEDSALYLCASSLAPGGRTEAFFGQGTRLTVV.